This TCR beta chain comes out of a study of T cells in tuberculosis. Whole-study findings and limits: GEM motif frequencies gave over 55% accuracy; the GMM repertoire gave about 86%.

The V gene end was trimmed by 4 bases and the J gene end by 2 bases; junction bases not matched to a gene: 5. In germline, CDR1 is WNHNN, CDR2 SYGVQD (reference sequence). The CDR3 has 14 amino acids. Produced via immunoSEQ multiplex PCR; TCRdb's table is partial and in-frame only. Among 7,500 to 8,500 clones, roughly 94% were seen once, and the ten largest hold around a tenth. On this clone itself: Its antigen is undetermined.

The sequencing sample was made of PBMCs. This sequence joins TRBV10-1 and TRBJ2-7, with 7 positions matching TRBD2. This TCR was recovered from an adult with tuberculosis. This chain's CDR3 is CASSVSSGPYEQYF. The CDR3 region has the DNA TGCGCCAGCAGTGTTTCTAGCGGCCCCTACGAGCAGTACTTC.